The clone carrying this TCR beta chain was picked up many times. The CDR3 runs to 13 residues. V lost 3 bases, J lost 8 bases, and 12 bases lay in between. The data belong to a study of regulatory T cells in long-lasting Graves disease. Researchers made TCR beta libraries by using iRepertoire HTBI primers and running Arm-PCR on CDR3 regions. TCRdb re-derived calls from the multiplex PCR reads in MiXCR, one entry per CDR3 protein. The sample has 450,000 to 650,000 distinct CDR3 sequences, about 16% seen once. The time point is: newly diagnosed GD, antithyroid drugs for less than 3 months. RNA from PBMCs was the source of the TCR library. Another study also made use of these data, one on T cells in Graves' hyperthyroidism and ophthalmopathy.

The specimen was peripheral blood mononuclear cells (PBMCs), collected at new diagnosis, from a patient treated with antithyroid drugs. The chain couples TRBV12-3 or TRBV12-4 to TRBJ2-3; D is unclear. The sequence was obtained from a woman aged 35-65 years with Graves disease. CDR3 bases: TGTGCCAGCAGTTTGCGACGGCCAGGTACGCAGTATTTT. As protein: CASSLRRPGTQYF.